This T cell receptor beta chain was observed in a study of PD-L1 blockade in urothelial cancer. Study-wide background: Enrolled patients had been treated previously with 0 to 3 chemotherapy regimens. Blood was subjected to analysis at 3 weeks (second dose) and 6 weeks following treatment start. Typically, measured as a median, blood samples had about 140,000 T cells.

As to time point: pretreatment peripheral blood. A total of 1 to 8 samples per patient were collected pretreatment and on-treatment. Clones were read by immunoSEQ multiplex PCR, and TCRdb kept only the in-frame ones, dropping some. The sample has tens of thousands of clones; over 80% are singletons. V was shortened by 0 bases and J by 0 bases, with 9 bases between the two germline ends. Per the germline V gene, CDR1 is SGHAT and CDR2 is FQNNGV. This CDR3 region has 15 residues. J is TRBJ2-7 and V is TRBV11-2; D is perhaps TRBD2 (6 bases). The TCR comes from a man in his 60s with urothelial cancer. Source: PBMCs, taken around atezolizumab (anti-PD-L1) treatment. CDR3 in DNA: TGTGCCAGCAGCTTAGAATGGGGGGTCTCCTACGAGCAGTACTTC. Its protein is CASSLEWGVSYEQYF.